This T cell receptor beta chain was documented in a study of blood T cell repertoires in COVID-19. Patients at the Seattle site were enrolled during active infection and followed longitudinally. Measured with immunoSEQ multiplex PCR; TCRdb has only the in-frame clones, and not every one. The table lists about 210,000 clones, more than 80% of them singletons. Sequencing was performed on peripheral blood. The receptor was derived from a woman at least 80 years old with COVID-19, enrolled during active disease.

As DNA, the CDR3 is TGTGCCAGCACTCCTTTCGCTGGAAACACCATATATTTT. Translation: CASTPFAGNTIYF. This rearrangement joins TRBV2 to TRBJ1-3; D gene uncertain. CDR3 length equals 13 residues. CDR1 is SNHLY and CDR2 is FYNNEI in the germline V gene. Trimming took off 7 bases at V and 2 bases at J, with 9 bases between the two ends.